The clone carrying this T cell receptor beta chain appeared once. Its antigen is undetermined. The V gene's germline CDR1 is SGHVS and CDR2 FNYEAQ. J lost 7 bases, V lost 0 bases, and 13 bases had no gene match. The length of the CDR3 is 18 residues. The data were obtained in a study of cytomegalovirus exposure and HLA in healthy donors. Study outcomes and limitations: Apparent HLA restriction characterized most CMV-associated TCR beta chains in a later analysis. TCR beta chains numbering some 160 were designated cytomegalovirus-associated. A few CMV-associated chains were confirmed in vitro to be specific for CMV antigens.

Primers included in the PCR were 60 Vbeta and 13 Jbeta primers. Using immunoSEQ multiplex PCR, the repertoire was profiled, and TCRdb retains in-frame clones only, with some absent. Of approximately 150,000 clones listed, around 80% were seen once; the top ten hold approximately 15%. This TCR was recovered from a woman aged 40 to 50 in good health and CMV-seronegative. The specimen was PBMCs. This chain joins TRBV7-6 and TRBJ2-2; 8 nucleotides align to TRBD2. CDR3 protein: CASSLAPLAGRANGELFF. For the CDR3, the DNA is TGTGCCAGCAGCTTAGCCCCCTTAGCGGGAAGAGCCAACGGGGAGCTGTTTTTT.